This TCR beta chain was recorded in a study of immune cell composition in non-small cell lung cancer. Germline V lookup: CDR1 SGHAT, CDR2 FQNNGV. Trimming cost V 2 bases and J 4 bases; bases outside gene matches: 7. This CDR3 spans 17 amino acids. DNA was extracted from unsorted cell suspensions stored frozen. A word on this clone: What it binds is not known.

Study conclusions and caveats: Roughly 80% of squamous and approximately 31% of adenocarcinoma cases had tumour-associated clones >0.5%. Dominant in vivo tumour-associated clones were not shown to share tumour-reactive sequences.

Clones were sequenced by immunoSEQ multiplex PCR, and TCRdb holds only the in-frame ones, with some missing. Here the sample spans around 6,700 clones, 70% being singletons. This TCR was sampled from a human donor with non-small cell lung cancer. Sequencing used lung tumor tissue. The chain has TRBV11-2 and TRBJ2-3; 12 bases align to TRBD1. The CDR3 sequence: CASSLRDRGRRPDTQYF. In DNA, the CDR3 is TGTGCCAGCAGCTTACGGGACAGGGGGCGCCGGCCAGATACGCAGTATTTT.